A selection of T cell receptor beta chains follows, all from one sample in a study of beta chain features in type 1 diabetes. TCRdb's table, derived via immunoSEQ multiplex PCR, lists solely in-frame clones and lacks some. Of some 280,000 clones detected, 13% to 15% appear once; the ten largest clones hold about 0.017%. Material for sequencing was naive CD4+ T cells from blood. The receptors shown here come from a man aged 25 to 40 with type 1 diabetes. Each CDR3 is given with its conserved first and last residue. Fields, in order: J gene, clone size, D gene, V gene, CDR3 protein, CDR3 DNA. The D gene is left open where the match is weak. Clone size is stated in some rows and not others, as once, few, many or a class when expanded.

J gene: TRBJ2-2
clone size: few
D gene: TRBD2
V gene: TRBV29-1
CDR3 protein: CSAKTSGITTGELFF
CDR3 DNA: TGCAGCGCCAAGACTAGCGGAATTACTACCGGGGAGCTGTTTTTT

J gene: TRBJ2-5
clone size: once
D gene: TRBD2
V gene: TRBV7-9
CDR3 protein: CASSLGASGSSRETQYF
CDR3 DNA: TGTGCCAGCAGCTTAGGGGCTAGCGGGAGCTCGAGAGAGACCCAGTACTTC

J gene: TRBJ2-3
clone size: few
D gene: TRBD2
V gene: TRBV2
CDR3 protein: CASTKRLAGSTQYF
CDR3 DNA: TGTGCCAGCACGAAGAGACTAGCGGGTTCTACGCAGTATTTT

J gene: TRBJ2-2
clone size: few
D gene: -
V gene: TRBV2
CDR3 protein: CASSADRTGTGELFF
CDR3 DNA: TGTGCCAGCAGTGCTGACAGAACGGGCACCGGGGAGCTGTTTTTT

J gene: TRBJ2-2
clone size: -
D gene: TRBD1
V gene: TRBV4-1
CDR3 protein: CASSPQGGMAGELFF
CDR3 DNA: TGCGCCAGCAGCCCACAGGGGGGTATGGCCGGGGAGCTGTTTTTT

J gene: TRBJ1-5
clone size: -
D gene: -
V gene: TRBV4-1
CDR3 protein: CASSHDDRLDQPQHF
CDR3 DNA: TGCGCCAGCAGCCATGACGACAGGTTGGACCAGCCCCAGCATTTT

J gene: TRBJ2-3
clone size: few
D gene: -
V gene: TRBV7-3
CDR3 protein: CASSLGPDTQYF
CDR3 DNA: TGTGCCAGCAGCTTAGGGCCAGATACGCAGTATTTT

J gene: TRBJ2-5
clone size: -
D gene: TRBD1
V gene: TRBV7-3
CDR3 protein: CASSLTGGETQYF
CDR3 DNA: TGTGCCAGCAGCCTGACAGGGGGGGAGACCCAGTACTTC

J gene: TRBJ2-3
clone size: few
D gene: TRBD2
V gene: TRBV5-1
CDR3 protein: CASGSGKGTDTQYF
CDR3 DNA: TGCGCCAGCGGCAGCGGGAAGGGGACCGATACGCAGTATTTT

J gene: TRBJ2-6
clone size: few
D gene: TRBD1
V gene: TRBV2
CDR3 protein: CASRTGNSGANVLTF
CDR3 DNA: TGTGCCAGCAGGACAGGGAACTCTGGGGCCAACGTCCTGACTTTC

J gene: TRBJ1-1
clone size: -
D gene: -
V gene: TRBV2
CDR3 protein: CASSVGTLNTEAFF
CDR3 DNA: TGTGCCAGCAGTGTTGGGACACTGAACACTGAAGCTTTCTTT

J gene: TRBJ2-3
clone size: few
D gene: TRBD2
V gene: TRBV11-2
CDR3 protein: CASSLGTSGTDNTDTQYF
CDR3 DNA: TGTGCCAGCAGCTTGGGGACTAGCGGGACCGATAACACAGATACGCAGTATTTT

J gene: TRBJ1-1
clone size: few
D gene: TRBD1
V gene: TRBV19
CDR3 protein: CASRGQGRTEAFF
CDR3 DNA: TGTGCCAGTAGAGGACAGGGGAGGACTGAAGCTTTCTTT

J gene: TRBJ2-5
clone size: -
D gene: -
V gene: TRBV6-1
CDR3 protein: CASSEIGEETQYF
CDR3 DNA: TGTGCCAGCAGTGAAATAGGGGAAGAGACCCAGTACTTC

J gene: TRBJ1-5
clone size: -
D gene: TRBD1
V gene: TRBV7-9
CDR3 protein: CASSFWTGGIGNQPQHF
CDR3 DNA: TGTGCCAGCAGCTTTTGGACAGGGGGAATAGGCAATCAGCCCCAGCATTTT

J gene: TRBJ2-1
clone size: -
D gene: -
V gene: TRBV2
CDR3 protein: CASLQSSYNEQFF
CDR3 DNA: TGTGCCAGCCTACAGAGCTCCTACAATGAGCAGTTCTTC

J gene: TRBJ2-2
clone size: -
D gene: -
V gene: TRBV9
CDR3 protein: CASSFQGLSDGELFF
CDR3 DNA: TGTGCCAGCAGCTTCCAGGGACTGTCCGACGGGGAGCTGTTTTTT

J gene: TRBJ2-1
clone size: few
D gene: TRBD1
V gene: TRBV6-1
CDR3 protein: CASSEPGTGPEQFF
CDR3 DNA: TGTGCCAGCAGTGAACCCGGGACAGGGCCTGAGCAGTTCTTC

J gene: TRBJ2-7
clone size: few
D gene: TRBD2
V gene: TRBV28
CDR3 protein: CASSLGTSGYEQYF
CDR3 DNA: TGTGCCAGCAGCCTCGGGACTAGCGGCTACGAGCAGTACTTC

J gene: TRBJ2-1
clone size: -
D gene: TRBD2
V gene: TRBV9
CDR3 protein: CASSVGSGRAENEQFF
CDR3 DNA: TGTGCCAGCAGCGTAGGAAGCGGGAGGGCCGAAAATGAGCAGTTCTTC

J gene: TRBJ1-3
clone size: -
D gene: -
V gene: TRBV30
CDR3 protein: CAWSVRQSSGNTIYF
CDR3 DNA: TGTGCCTGGAGTGTACGACAGAGCTCTGGAAACACCATATATTTT

J gene: TRBJ2-1
clone size: few
D gene: -
V gene: TRBV7-9
CDR3 protein: CASSSGLYNEQFF
CDR3 DNA: TGTGCCAGCAGCTCGGGACTGTACAATGAGCAGTTCTTC

J gene: TRBJ2-7
clone size: few
D gene: TRBD2
V gene: TRBV30
CDR3 protein: CAWSVRGRAAYEQYF
CDR3 DNA: TGTGCCTGGAGTGTACGAGGGAGGGCCGCCTACGAGCAGTACTTC

J gene: TRBJ1-3
clone size: few
D gene: TRBD1
V gene: TRBV7-6
CDR3 protein: CASSAQGAVANTIYF
CDR3 DNA: TGTGCCAGCAGCGCGCAGGGGGCCGTCGCAAACACCATATATTTT

J gene: TRBJ2-2
clone size: -
D gene: TRBD1
V gene: TRBV19
CDR3 protein: CASSIGQGAAGELFF
CDR3 DNA: TGTGCCAGTAGTATTGGACAGGGGGCCGCCGGGGAGCTGTTTTTT

J gene: TRBJ1-1
clone size: few
D gene: -
V gene: TRBV20-1
CDR3 protein: CRSSRNTEAFF
CDR3 DNA: TGCAGGTCCTCGAGGAATACTGAAGCTTTCTTT

J gene: TRBJ2-3
clone size: few
D gene: -
V gene: TRBV29-1
CDR3 protein: CSVEGQQQGTDTQYF
CDR3 DNA: TGCAGCGTTGAGGGGCAGCAGCAGGGCACAGATACGCAGTATTTT

J gene: TRBJ1-2
clone size: few
D gene: -
V gene: TRBV14
CDR3 protein: CASSPANYGYTF
CDR3 DNA: TGTGCCAGCAGCCCAGCTAACTATGGCTACACCTTC

J gene: TRBJ2-1
clone size: few
D gene: TRBD1
V gene: TRBV7-2
CDR3 protein: CASRAPGQPYNEQFF
CDR3 DNA: TGTGCCAGCAGAGCCCCGGGACAGCCCTACAATGAGCAGTTCTTC

J gene: TRBJ1-1
clone size: -
D gene: TRBD1
V gene: TRBV28
CDR3 protein: CASRLWRQGPTEAFF
CDR3 DNA: TGTGCCAGCAGGCTTTGGCGACAGGGGCCCACTGAAGCTTTCTTT

J gene: TRBJ1-1
clone size: -
D gene: -
V gene: TRBV20-1
CDR3 protein: CSAREGGAFF
CDR3 DNA: TGCAGTGCTAGAGAAGGAGGGGCTTTCTTT

J gene: TRBJ2-1
clone size: -
D gene: TRBD2
V gene: TRBV7-2
CDR3 protein: CASSSRGKSGSGSYNEQFF
CDR3 DNA: TGTGCCAGCAGTTCCCGAGGAAAAAGCGGGAGTGGCTCCTACAATGAGCAGTTCTTC

J gene: TRBJ1-4
clone size: -
D gene: -
V gene: TRBV7-2
CDR3 protein: CASSLARVNEKLFF
CDR3 DNA: TGTGCCAGCAGCTTAGCCAGGGTTAATGAAAAACTGTTTTTT

J gene: TRBJ1-1
clone size: few
D gene: -
V gene: TRBV5-1
CDR3 protein: CASSLVAAANTEAFF
CDR3 DNA: TGCGCCAGCAGCTTGGTGGCGGCAGCAAACACTGAAGCTTTCTTT

J gene: TRBJ2-7
clone size: -
D gene: -
V gene: TRBV11-2
CDR3 protein: CASSLLVQSYEQYF
CDR3 DNA: TGTGCCAGCAGCTTACTAGTGCAATCCTACGAGCAGTACTTC

J gene: TRBJ2-2
clone size: -
D gene: -
V gene: TRBV15
CDR3 protein: CATSRDLAGNTGELFF
CDR3 DNA: TGTGCCACCAGCAGAGATTTGGCAGGGAACACCGGGGAGCTGTTTTTT

J gene: TRBJ2-7
clone size: -
D gene: -
V gene: TRBV28
CDR3 protein: CASSYPRGQGGTEQYF
CDR3 DNA: TGTGCCAGCAGTTACCCACGAGGACAGGGAGGGACGGAGCAGTACTTC

J gene: TRBJ2-1
clone size: -
D gene: TRBD1
V gene: TRBV11-3
CDR3 protein: CASSGKQGGTHYNEQFF
CDR3 DNA: TGTGCCAGCAGCGGAAAACAGGGGGGAACCCACTACAATGAGCAGTTCTTC

J gene: TRBJ2-5
clone size: -
D gene: -
V gene: TRBV11-2
CDR3 protein: CASSSIRKRRQETQYF
CDR3 DNA: TGTGCCAGCAGCTCAATTCGAAAGCGGAGACAAGAGACCCAGTACTTC

J gene: TRBJ2-1
clone size: few
D gene: -
V gene: TRBV19
CDR3 protein: CASSIRTGIGQFF
CDR3 DNA: TGTGCCAGTAGTATTCGGACTGGTATAGGGCAGTTCTTC

J gene: TRBJ2-2
clone size: -
D gene: TRBD1
V gene: TRBV7-3
CDR3 protein: CASSALLDRAETGELFF
CDR3 DNA: TGTGCCAGCAGCGCATTACTGGACAGGGCGGAAACCGGGGAGCTGTTTTTT

J gene: TRBJ2-5
clone size: -
D gene: -
V gene: TRBV28
CDR3 protein: CASSPKGLKETQYF
CDR3 DNA: TGTGCCAGCAGCCCGAAAGGACTAAAAGAGACCCAGTACTTC

J gene: TRBJ1-1
clone size: few
D gene: -
V gene: TRBV4-2
CDR3 protein: CASSQVPAGVNTEAFF
CDR3 DNA: TGTGCCAGCAGCCAAGTCCCGGCCGGAGTGAACACTGAAGCTTTCTTT